The TCR beta chain under discussion was sequenced for a study of read filtering for tumor transcriptome and immune sequencing. This library used around 400 ng RNA and molecular barcoded adaptors spanning alpha/delta and beta/gamma chains. TCRdb reanalysed the reads using MiXCR and keeps one entry per CDR3 protein. The sample lists more than 35,000 distinct CDR3 sequences; around 13% were seen once. The CDR3 extends over 14 amino acids. The germline V and J ends were trimmed by 5 bases and 4 bases, with 14 bases remaining between them. The germline gives CDR1 SGHAT, CDR2 FQNNGV. Study-level points and caveats: Correlation between methods rose after single-read clonotypes were removed.

This clonotype was picked up many times. Its target is not known. Sequenced input: a population of CD138-negative cells sorted from bone marrow. The chain joins TRBV11-2 to TRBJ1-1; D gene unclear. The receptor comes from a donor over 35 with multiple myeloma. CDR3 in amino acids: CASSPRPWGTEAFF. Written as DNA, the CDR3 is TGTGCCAGCAGCCCTCGGCCCTGGGGCACTGAAGCTTTCTTT.